What follows are 24 T cell receptor beta chains derived from one specimen sequenced in a study of cytomegalovirus exposure and HLA in healthy donors. The table came from immunoSEQ multiplex PCR; TCRdb's copy has only in-frame clones and leaves some out. Found here are some 210,000 clones, roughly 83% of them singletons; the top ten hold 5.5% to 7%. Sequenced input: PBMCs. Receptors originate from a woman younger than 35 in good health and CMV-seronegative.

The CDR3 reads CASSVGEAAGAEAFF. In DNA, the CDR3 is TGTGCCAGCAGCGTAGGTGAGGCCGCCGGCGCTGAAGCTTTCTTT. The chain employs TRBV9 and TRBJ1-1; D gene uncertain. V was trimmed by 0 bases and J by 6 bases, leaving 15 bases between them. The length of the CDR3 is 15 residues. Germline lookup yields CDR1 SGDLS and CDR2 YYNGEE.

The V gene is TRBV29-1, the J gene TRBJ1-2; D may be TRBD1 (5 bases). Deletions cut 7 bases from V and 8 bases from J, with 20 bases between. Germline CDR1 SQVTM, CDR2 ANQGSEA. The CDR3 totals 13 residues. The CDR3 loop is CSAPGLRGEGYTF. DNA for the CDR3: TGCAGCGCCCCGGGACTCCGGGGTGAGGGCTACACCTTC.

The chain joins TRBV18 to TRBJ2-1, with 8 bases lining up with TRBD2. The ends lost 3 bases at V and 6 bases at J; junction bases unmatched: 4. Germline V gene data show CDR1 as KGHSH and CDR2 as LQKENI. The CDR3 is 14 residues long. The CDR3 DNA reads as TGTGCCAGCTCACCCCTCGGGGGGGGCAATGAGCAGTTCTTC. Its protein product is CASSPLGGGNEQFF. Filled out from reference TRBV18 and TRBJ2-1, the complete variable domain reads NAGVMQNPRHLVRRRGQEARLRCSPMKGHSHVYWYRQLPEEGLKFMVYLQKENIIDESGMPKERFSAEFPKEGPSILRIQQVVRGDSAAYFCASSPLGGGNEQFFGPGTRLTVL.

This clone has only a few counts. The chain combines TRBV18 with TRBJ2-1; D remains unclear. Trimming removed 2 bases from V and 7 bases from J, with 12 bases in between. The CDR3 spans 14 residues. The germline V gene encodes CDR1 KGHSH and CDR2 LQKENI. CDR3 in DNA: TGTGCCAGCTCACCAAGAGTAACTGAGAATGAGCAGTTCTTC. Amino acids: CASSPRVTENEQFF. Based on the CDR3 plus reference TRBV18 and TRBJ2-1, the full variable domain is NAGVMQNPRHLVRRRGQEARLRCSPMKGHSHVYWYRQLPEEGLKFMVYLQKENIIDESGMPKERFSAEFPKEGPSILRIQQVVRGDSAAYFCASSPRVTENEQFFGPGTRLTVL.

This chain uses TRBV6-5 with TRBJ2-1; 7 bases align to TRBD1. The CDR3 covers 14 residues. Germline CDR1 reads MNHEY; CDR2 reads SVGAGI. V shed 3 bases and J 5 bases; nucleotides not matched to a gene: 4. For the CDR3, the DNA is TGTGCCAGCAGTTATGACAGGGTGAACAATGAGCAGTTCTTC. Translated, it gives CASSYDRVNNEQFF.

The gene calls are TRBV5-1 and TRBJ1-1; TRBD1 matches at 7 bases. The CDR3 has 15 amino acids. V was clipped by 4 bases and J by 1 base; unmatched bases: 7. Germline-derived CDR1 and CDR2 are SGHRS and YFSETQ. The CDR3 region has the DNA TGCGCCAGCAGCCTCACCGGGACAGCGAACACTGAAGCTTTCTTT. Protein: CASSLTGTANTEAFF.

The chain is built from TRBV9 and TRBJ1-6; D is ambiguous. Germline-derived CDR1 and CDR2 are SGDLS and YYNGEE. V lost 3 bases, J lost 5 bases, and 12 bases lay in between. The CDR3 is 15 residues long. CDR3 bases: TGTGCCAGCAGCGGGGCCGGGCCGCATAATTCACCCCTCCACTTT. Its protein product is CASSGAGPHNSPLHF.

The gene calls are TRBV6-5 and TRBJ1-1, with 8 bases matching TRBD1. J gave up 8 bases and V 7 bases, and 12 bases lay outside the gene matches. Germline CDR1 and CDR2: MNHEY and SVGAGI. The CDR3 loop spans 14 amino acids. The CDR3 here is CASTRTGRGGEAFF. CDR3 nucleotides: TGTGCCAGCACCCGGACAGGGCGAGGAGGGGAAGCTTTCTTT.

This clone was seen a handful of times. The chain is built from TRBV9 and TRBJ2-3, with TRBD2 matching over 7 bases. Germline V CDR1 and CDR2: SGDLS, YYNGEE. V shed 0 bases and J 11 bases; nucleotides not matched to a gene: 12. This CDR3 is built from 15 residues. CDR3 coding DNA: TGTGCCAGCAGCGTAGCGAGCGGGACCACCAATTGGCAGTATTTT. The encoded protein is CASSVASGTTNWQYF. The variable domain in full, completed from reference TRBV9 and TRBJ2-3, reads DSGVTQTPKHLITATGQRVTLRCSPRSGDLSVYWYQQSLDQGLQFLIQYYNGEERAKGNILERFSAQQFPDLHSELNLSSLELGDSALYFCASSVASGTTNWQYFGPGTRLTVL.

This clone was counted once. This chain uses TRBV15 with TRBJ1-2; no clear D gene. CDR3 length: 12 residues. V was clipped by 0 bases and J by 8 bases, with 7 bases between them. CDR1 and CDR2 (germline): LNHNV, YYDKDF (reference sequence). In DNA, the CDR3 is TGTGCCACCAGCAGAGATATGCGAGGCTACACCTTC. It encodes CATSRDMRGYTF.

The chain recombines TRBV5-1 with TRBJ1-2, with TRBD1 as a possible D gene (5 bases). Germline CDR1 SGHRS, CDR2 YFSETQ. Trimming took 3 bases from V and 3 from J, leaving 12 bases between them. The CDR3 runs to 14 residues. The CDR3 sequence: CASSWLGRDYGYTF. For the CDR3, the DNA is TGCGCCAGCAGCTGGTTGGGACGGGACTATGGCTACACCTTC.

This chain joins TRBV9 and TRBJ2-7; TRBD2 agrees at 11 bases. This CDR3 has 16 amino acids. Germline CDR1 SGDLS, CDR2 YYNGEE. V was clipped by 3 bases and J by 4 bases; unmatched bases: 9. The CDR3 protein is CASSARSGTSGYEQYF. DNA of the CDR3: TGTGCCAGCAGCGCCCGTTCCGGGACTAGCGGTTACGAGCAGTACTTC.

The chain has TRBV5-1 and TRBJ2-2; TRBD2 matches 11 bases. V lost 2 bases and J lost 3; bases outside the gene matches: 3. The CDR3 has 16 residues. Germline CDR1 is SGHRS and CDR2 is YFSETQ. CDR3 in DNA: TGCGCCAGCAGCTTTAGCGGGAGGGCCCACACCGGGGAGCTGTTTTTT. Its translation: CASSFSGRAHTGELFF.

This clone was seen once. The V and J genes are TRBV6-1 and TRBJ2-1, with 9 bases identical to TRBD1. Germline V gene data show CDR1 as MNHNS and CDR2 as SASEGT. V lost 2 bases, J lost 7 bases, and 12 bases stayed unmatched. There are 17 residues in the CDR3. CDR3 in DNA: TGTGCCAGCAGTGAACGGCCCTGGGGACAGGGTTCGAATGAGCAGTTCTTC. Encoded protein: CASSERPWGQGSNEQFF.

This chain connects TRBV11-2 to TRBJ2-3; 8 positions agree with TRBD2. This CDR3 is 15 amino acids long. CDR1 and CDR2 (germline): SGHAT, FQNNGV. The junction had 6 bases not matched to a gene; V was cut back by 2 bases and J by 5 bases. Here the CDR3 DNA reads TGTGCCAGCAGCTTATTCGGGAGGGACGTAGATACGCAGTATTTT. This sequence encodes CASSLFGRDVDTQYF. Drawing the rest from reference TRBV11-2 and TRBJ2-3, the complete variable domain is EAGVAQSPRYKIIEKRQSVAFWCNPISGHATLYWYQQILGQGPKLLIQFQNNGVVDDSQLPKDRFSAERLKGVDSTLKIQPAKLEDSAVYLCASSLFGRDVDTQYFGPGTRLTVL.

V usage is TRBV28 and J usage is TRBJ2-5; D is undetermined. In germline, CDR1 is MDHEN, CDR2 SYDVKM. This CDR3 is 11 amino acids long. The ends were cut back, 9 bases at V and 2 bases at J, with 7 bases in the middle. CDR3 DNA: TGTGCCAGTCTCGGGCAAGAGACCCAGTACTTC. Residues: CASLGQETQYF.

The chain recombines TRBV6-6 with TRBJ2-3; D not certain. The V end was cut by 1 base, the J end by 4 bases, with 9 bases between. Germline V CDR1 and CDR2: MNHNY, SVGAGI (reference sequence). The CDR3 spans 14 residues. The CDR3 nucleotides are TGTGCCAGCAGTTACTTGGCCATAGCAGATACGCAGTATTTT. Its translation is CASSYLAIADTQYF.

This clone was recorded a few times. The CDR3 DNA reads TGTGCCAGCAGCTCCGCAGGGGTCGCTAACTATGGCTACACCTTC. Amino acid sequence: CASSSAGVANYGYTF. The chain employs TRBV5-4 and TRBJ1-2; maybe TRBD1 (6 bases). Germline values: CDR1 SGHNT, CDR2 YYREEE (reference sequence). This CDR3 contains 15 residues. Trimming took 3 bases from V and 0 from J, leaving 12 bases between them.

The chain recombines TRBV5-6 with TRBJ1-1; maybe TRBD1 (6 bases). Germline values: CDR1 SGHDT, CDR2 YYEEEE. The V and J ends lost 0 bases and 5 bases respectively, with 11 bases between them. The CDR3 sequence is 14 residues long. The CDR3 DNA sequence: TGTGCCAGCAGCTTGGGGGGGCGAGGGACTGAAGCTTTCTTT. Translating gives CASSLGGRGTEAFF.

This clone appeared a single time. The J gene is TRBJ2-1, the V gene TRBV7-6; D may be TRBD1 (5 bases). The CDR3 spans 17 residues. Trimming cost V 2 bases and J 7 bases, with 21 bases left between them. Germline CDR1 and CDR2: SGHVS and FNYEAQ. Here the CDR3 DNA reads TGTGCCAGCAGCTTATACCAGAGTAACCAGGGTGTTAATGAGCAGTTCTTC. It encodes CASSLYQSNQGVNEQFF. Together with reference TRBV7-6 and TRBJ2-1, the CDR3 gives the full variable domain: GAGVSQSPRYKVTKRGQDVALRCDPISGHVSLYWYRQALGQGPEFLTYFNYEAQQDKSGLPNDRFSAERPEGSISTLTIQRTEQRDSAMYRCASSLYQSNQGVNEQFFGPGTRLTVL.

This chain joins TRBV6-5 and TRBJ1-1; D gene ambiguous. This CDR3 has 12 amino acids. The ends were cut back, 8 bases at V and 1 base at J, with 8 bases in the middle. Per germline, CDR1 MNHEY and CDR2 SVGAGI. The CDR3 nucleotides are TGTGCCAGCTCCACCGGGAACACTGAAGCTTTCTTT. Translated, it gives CASSTGNTEAFF.

This clone is a singleton in its sample. J is TRBJ2-7 and V is TRBV2; 7 bases are shared with TRBD1. Germline CDR1 reads SNHLY; CDR2 reads FYNNEI. CDR3 size: 14 residues. V gave up 8 bases and J gave up 0 bases; unmatched junction bases: 7. The CDR3 reads CASDSGTASYEQYF. CDR3 nucleotides: TGTGCCAGCGATTCCGGGACAGCCTCCTACGAGCAGTACTTC.

This clone was counted only a few times. V and J are TRBV28 and TRBJ1-2; tentatively, D is TRBD1 (6 bases). With 6 bases removed from V and 3 bases from J, the gap between germline ends came to 8 bases. The CDR3 contains 12 residues. CDR1 and CDR2 (germline): MDHEN, SYDVKM. The CDR3 coding sequence is TGTGCCAGCAGCCGGACAGACTATGGCTACACCTTC. Translated: CASSRTDYGYTF.

The rearrangement joins TRBV2 to TRBJ2-7; no firm D call. V was trimmed by 4 bases and J by 6 bases, leaving 7 bases between them. The CDR3 has 11 residues. Looked up from germline, CDR1 is SNHLY and CDR2 is FYNNEI. Here the CDR3 reads CASSGQTEQYF. CDR3 in DNA: TGTGCCAGCAGTGGCCAGACCGAGCAGTACTTC.